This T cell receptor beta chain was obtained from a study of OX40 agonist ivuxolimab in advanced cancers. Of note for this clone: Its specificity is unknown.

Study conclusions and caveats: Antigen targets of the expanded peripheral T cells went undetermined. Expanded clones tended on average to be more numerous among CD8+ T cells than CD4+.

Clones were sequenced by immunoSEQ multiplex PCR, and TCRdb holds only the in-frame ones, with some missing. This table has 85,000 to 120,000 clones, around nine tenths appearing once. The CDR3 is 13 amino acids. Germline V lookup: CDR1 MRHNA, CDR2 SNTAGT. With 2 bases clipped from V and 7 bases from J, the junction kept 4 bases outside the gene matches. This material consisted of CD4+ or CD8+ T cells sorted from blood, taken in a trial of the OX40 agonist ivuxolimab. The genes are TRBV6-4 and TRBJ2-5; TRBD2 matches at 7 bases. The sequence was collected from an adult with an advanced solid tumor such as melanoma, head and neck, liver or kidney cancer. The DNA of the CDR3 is TGTGCCAGCAGTGACCAAGGCGGGGGGACCCAGTACTTC. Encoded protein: CASSDQGGGTQYF.